A single sample gave rise to the 25 T cell receptor beta chains below, sequenced in a study of shared clonotypes between healthy human individuals. CD45RO-negative, CCR7-selected cells formed the naive CD8 fraction, which excluded terminally differentiated effector memory CD45RA+ cells. Profiling relied on immunoSEQ multiplex PCR, and the TCRdb table lists in-frame clones only, not all of them. The data show around 2,000,000 clones, 85% to 95% seen once. What was sequenced was naive CD8+ T cells from PBMCs. The receptor source for this set is a man between 18 and 35 years old in good health. Some clones in this sample may be carry-over from other donors' samples.

With respect to this clone: The identical CDR3 is also encoded by other nucleotide sequences in the sample. The chain recombines TRBV7-9 with TRBJ2-1; D remains ambiguous. Germline CDR1 SEHNR, CDR2 FQNEAQ (reference sequence). The V and J ends lost 1 base and 7 bases respectively, with 8 bases between them. This CDR3 comprises 13 residues. CDR3 nucleotide sequence: TGTGCCAGCAGCTTAGATAGACGGAATGAGCAGTTCTTC. It translates to CASSLDRRNEQFF.

J is TRBJ2-2 and V is TRBV28; no firm D call. CDR3 size: 16 residues. Trimming took off 5 bases at V and 6 bases at J, with 19 bases between the two ends. In germline, CDR1 is MDHEN, CDR2 SYDVKM. The CDR3 loop is CASSLSRGRRAGELFF. The DNA for the CDR3 is TGTGCCAGCAGTCTATCTCGAGGCAGGCGCGCCGGGGAGCTGTTTTTT.

This clone was counted only a few times. The same CDR3 is also encoded by other DNA sequences in this sample. The rearrangement uses TRBV7-9 and TRBJ2-7; D is undetermined. Trimming stripped 1 base from V and 5 bases from J, with 0 bases between. CDR1 and CDR2 from the germline V gene are SEHNR and FQNEAQ (reference sequence). This CDR3 has 10 residues. CDR3 sequence (DNA): TGTGCCAGCAGCTTAGACGAGCAGTACTTC. It encodes CASSLDEQYF.

The chain recombines TRBV27 with TRBJ1-4, with D perhaps TRBD1 (5 bases). Germline values: CDR1 MNHEY, CDR2 SMNVEV (reference sequence). V was shortened by 2 bases and J by 8 bases, with 12 bases between the two germline ends. The CDR3 runs 14 residues. The chain's CDR3 is CASSLVGRGEKLFF. CDR3 DNA: TGTGCCAGCAGTTTAGTCGGAAGGGGAGAAAAACTGTTTTTT.

This chain connects TRBV7-2 to TRBJ2-7, with 11 bases lining up with TRBD2. Looked up from germline, CDR1 is SGHTA and CDR2 is FQGNSA. V dropped 5 bases and J dropped 0; count of bases not matched to a gene: 3. CDR3 length: 15 residues. CDR3 bases: TGTGCCAGCAGCATTAGCGGGAGGGCCTCCTACGAGCAGTACTTC. This translates into CASSISGRASYEQYF.

With respect to this clone: Within the sample, other DNA sequences also encode this same CDR3. The chain combines TRBV28 with TRBJ2-5; D gene uncertain. The CDR3 length is 12 residues. Germline lookup yields CDR1 MDHEN and CDR2 SYDVKM. The ends were cut back, 5 bases at V and 2 bases at J, with 6 bases in the middle. CDR3 in amino acids: CASSPIQETQYF. For the CDR3, the DNA is TGTGCCAGCAGTCCGATTCAAGAGACCCAGTACTTC.

This clone was recorded once. The chain is built from TRBV5-5 and TRBJ2-7; TRBD2 agrees at 10 bases. V was clipped by 1 base and J by 7 bases; unmatched bases: 8. Germline V gene lookup returns CDR1 SGHKS and CDR2 YYEKEE (reference sequence). The CDR3 spans 15 residues. The CDR3 DNA reads TGTGCCAGCAGCTTGCTTTTAGCGGGGGGATGGGAGCAGTACTTC. Protein product: CASSLLLAGGWEQYF. The variable domain in full, completed from reference TRBV5-5 and TRBJ2-7, reads DAGVTQSPTHLIKTRGQQVTLRCSPISGHKSVSWYQQVLGQGPQFIFQYYEKEERGRGNFPDRFSARQFPNYSSELNVNALLLGDSALYLCASSLLLAGGWEQYFGPGTRLTVT.

The V gene is TRBV4-3, the J gene TRBJ1-1; D is perhaps TRBD1 (5 bases). Germline V gives CDR1 LGHNA, CDR2 YSLEER. CDR3 length: 17 residues. Trimming cost V 1 base and J 3 bases, with 18 bases left between them. The CDR3 spells CASSQVPNWGADTEAFF. In nucleotides, the CDR3 is TGCGCCAGCAGCCAAGTCCCGAACTGGGGCGCGGACACTGAAGCTTTCTTT.

The genes are TRBV5-6 and TRBJ2-7, with D possibly called TRBD1 or TRBD2 (7 bases each). Germline V gene data show CDR1 as SGHDT and CDR2 as YYEEEE. Deletions cut 0 bases from V and 4 bases from J, with 14 bases between. The CDR3 covers 15 residues. The CDR3 nucleotides read TGTGCCAGCAGCTTGGACAGGGGACTACGTTACGAGCAGTACTTC. This codes for CASSLDRGLRYEQYF.

The chain joins TRBV7-9 to TRBJ2-7; D is perhaps TRBD2 (6 bases). The CDR3 spans 13 residues. Between the trimmed V and J ends, which lost 5 bases and 6 bases, there was a span of 14 bases. Germline CDR1 reads SEHNR; CDR2 reads FQNEAQ (reference sequence). CDR3 region: CASSPPDGGEQYF. CDR3 coding DNA: TGTGCCAGCAGCCCCCCCGACGGGGGCGAGCAGTACTTC.

This clone was detected only once. The V gene is TRBV4-3, the J gene TRBJ2-7; D unclear. The CDR3 loop spans 15 amino acids. Per the germline V gene, CDR1 is LGHNA and CDR2 is YSLEER. The V and J ends lost 1 base and 2 bases respectively, with 12 bases between them. This chain's CDR3 is CASSQGTKVPYEQYF. For the CDR3, the DNA is TGCGCCAGCAGCCAAGGAACAAAAGTCCCCTACGAGCAGTACTTC.

The chain links TRBV27 to TRBJ2-1, with unresolved D. Germline values: CDR1 MNHEY, CDR2 SMNVEV (reference sequence). The CDR3 is 15 amino acids. V shed 2 bases and J shed 2 bases, with 10 bases lying between them. The CDR3 DNA follows: TGTGCCAGCAGTTTAAGGGCAGGCCCCTACAATGAGCAGTTCTTC. As protein: CASSLRAGPYNEQFF.

The CDR3 loop reads CASSQDTGGDTEAFF. The CDR3 DNA sequence: TGCGCCAGCAGCCAAGATACAGGCGGGGACACTGAAGCTTTCTTT. The chain couples TRBV4-1 to TRBJ1-1, with D perhaps TRBD1 (5 bases). V dropped 0 bases and J dropped 3 bases, with 11 bases sitting between them. Per the germline V gene, CDR1 is MGHRA and CDR2 is YSYEKL. This CDR3 has 15 amino acids.

The rearrangement joins TRBV11-2 to TRBJ1-1; a weak D match, TRBD1 (6 bases). Per the germline V gene, CDR1 is SGHAT and CDR2 is FQNNGV. Trimming took 4 bases from V and 0 from J, leaving 9 bases between them. CDR3 length: 14 amino acids. CDR3 sequence: CASSSGQLNTEAFF. The CDR3 bases are TGTGCCAGCAGCTCAGGACAGTTGAACACTGAAGCTTTCTTT.

The rearrangement uses TRBV11-2 and TRBJ2-7; D remains ambiguous. Germline values: CDR1 SGHAT, CDR2 FQNNGV. Trimming took 1 base from V and 2 from J, leaving 6 bases between them. This CDR3 has 13 residues. For the CDR3, the DNA is TGTGCCAGCAGCTTAGTTGCAGCCTACGAGCAGTACTTC. It yields the protein CASSLVAAYEQYF.

The CDR3 is CASSPGLAGGRSSYNEQFF. The CDR3 bases are TGTGCCAGCAGCCCAGGACTAGCGGGAGGGCGCAGCTCCTACAATGAGCAGTTCTTC. This rearrangement joins TRBV7-8 to TRBJ2-1; 15 bases align to TRBD2. V gave up 5 bases and J gave up 0 bases; unmatched junction bases: 8. Germline assignment: CDR1 SGHVS and CDR2 FQNEAQ. The CDR3 length is 19 residues.

CDR3 in DNA: TGTGCCAGCAGCGTAGGTCAGGGGTTCTCCTACGAGCAGTACTTC. Residues: CASSVGQGFSYEQYF. The chain employs TRBV9 and TRBJ2-7; a possible D gene is TRBD1 (6 bases). Germline CDR1 SGDLS, CDR2 YYNGEE. Trimming removed 0 bases from V and 0 bases from J, with 10 bases in between. The CDR3 totals 15 residues.

V is TRBV27 and J is TRBJ2-2; no clear D. CDR3 length equals 14 residues. V was cut by 1 base and J by 5 bases, with 8 bases left in between. CDR1 and CDR2 from the germline V gene are MNHEY and SMNVEV (reference sequence). The CDR3, as DNA: TGTGCCAGCAGTTTATTCTCTGTGACCGGGGAGCTGTTTTTT. It codes for CASSLFSVTGELFF.

A note on this clone: Other nucleotide sequences in the sample specify the same CDR3. This chain uses TRBV27 with TRBJ1-5; tentative D call: TRBD1 (5 bases). The CDR3 loop spans 14 amino acids. V was clipped by 5 bases and J by 0 bases, with 8 bases between them. Per the germline V gene, CDR1 is MNHEY and CDR2 is SMNVEV (reference sequence). CDR3 nucleotides: TGTGCCAGCAGTCCCAGGGATAGCAATCAGCCCCAGCATTTT. It specifies CASSPRDSNQPQHF.

In regard to this clone: This CDR3 is also generated by other DNA sequences in the sample. The rearrangement uses TRBV9 and TRBJ2-7; TRBD1 matches at 10 bases. The CDR3 consists of 15 residues. Per the germline V gene, CDR1 is SGDLS and CDR2 is YYNGEE. The V and J ends lost 0 bases and 1 base, in that order; junction bases with no gene match: 1. CDR3 nucleotide sequence: TGTGCCAGCAGCGTAGGGGACAGGGGTTCCTACGAGCAGTACTTC. The encoded protein is CASSVGDRGSYEQYF.

The chain has TRBV9 and TRBJ2-7, with 7 bases matching TRBD1. CDR1 SGDLS and CDR2 YYNGEE come from the germline V gene. CDR3 length: 14 residues. Trimming cost V 3 bases and J 5 bases; bases outside gene matches: 8. The CDR3: CASSAGTASHEQYF. CDR3 DNA: TGTGCCAGCAGCGCCGGGACAGCTTCTCACGAGCAGTACTTC.

The chain couples TRBV5-1 to TRBJ2-1; 12 positions agree with TRBD2. The germline V gene encodes CDR1 SGHRS and CDR2 YFSETQ. CDR3 length: 16 amino acids. Unmatched junction bases numbered 4, after V lost 4 bases and J lost 2 bases. The CDR3 loop reads CASSRSSGRAYNEQFF. The DNA for the CDR3 is TGCGCCAGCAGCCGATCTAGCGGGAGGGCCTACAATGAGCAGTTCTTC.

The chain joins TRBV27 to TRBJ2-7; TRBD2 matches at 7 bases. CDR3 size: 16 residues. V dropped 2 bases and J dropped 3; count of bases not matched to a gene: 10. The germline gives CDR1 MNHEY, CDR2 SMNVEV (reference sequence). The CDR3 sequence: CASSLTGGGSYYEQYF. The CDR3 DNA is TGTGCCAGCAGTTTAACCGGAGGCGGGAGTTACTACGAGCAGTACTTC.

Regarding this clone: Distinct nucleotide sequences in the sample also encode this CDR3. This chain uses TRBV10-3 with TRBJ2-7, with TRBD2 matching 11 bases. The J segment lost 2 bases and the V segment lost 2 bases, leaving 2 bases of the junction unmatched. The CDR3 covers 15 residues. Germline V lookup: CDR1 ENHRY, CDR2 SYGVKD. The CDR3 loop reads CAISEGLAGAYEQYF. The CDR3 DNA reads TGTGCCATCAGTGAGGGACTAGCGGGCGCCTACGAGCAGTACTTC.

V usage is TRBV11-2 and J usage is TRBJ2-3; 7 bases are shared with TRBD2. Germline CDR1 reads SGHAT; CDR2 reads FQNNGV. Germline trimming cut 1 base from V and 2 bases from J; bases unmatched to any gene: 15. The CDR3 loop spans 19 amino acids. The CDR3 nucleotides read TGTGCCAGCAGCTTAGGAGGTACGGGCGGGAGTATCTCCACAGATACGCAGTATTTT. Translation: CASSLGGTGGSISTDTQYF.